This T cell receptor (beta chain) was profiled in a study of blood T cell repertoires in COVID-19. The CDR3 loop spans 16 amino acids. Per germline, CDR1 MNHNY and CDR2 SVGAGI (reference sequence). The ends were cut back, 4 bases at V and 2 bases at J, with 18 bases in the middle. How the authors handled the data: Cell counts per sample came from amplifying reference gene primers. TCRdb's table, derived via immunoSEQ multiplex PCR, lists solely in-frame clones and lacks some. Clone size and V and J calls were adopted from that table, with D and trimming inferred from the DNA. Here the sample spans about 260,000 clones, around 86% being singletons.

The receptor's source is a man aged 35 to 55 who had recovered from COVID-19. The sequencing sample was made of peripheral blood. The rearrangement uses TRBV6-6 and TRBJ2-7; the D gene is possibly TRBD1 (6 bases). CDR3: CASSSTGIPVPYEQYF. CDR3 DNA sequence: TGTGCCAGCAGTTCCACAGGGATTCCGGTCCCCTACGAGCAGTACTTC.